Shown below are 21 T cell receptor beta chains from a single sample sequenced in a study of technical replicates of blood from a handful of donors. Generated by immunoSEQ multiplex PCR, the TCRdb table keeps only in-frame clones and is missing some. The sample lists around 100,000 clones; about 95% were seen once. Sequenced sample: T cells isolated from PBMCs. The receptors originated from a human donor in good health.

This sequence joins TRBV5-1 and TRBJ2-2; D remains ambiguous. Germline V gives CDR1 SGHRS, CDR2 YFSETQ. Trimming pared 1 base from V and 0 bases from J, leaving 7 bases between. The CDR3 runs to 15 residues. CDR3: CASSLTVSNTGELFF. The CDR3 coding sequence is TGCGCCAGCAGCTTGACAGTGTCGAACACCGGGGAGCTGTTTTTT.

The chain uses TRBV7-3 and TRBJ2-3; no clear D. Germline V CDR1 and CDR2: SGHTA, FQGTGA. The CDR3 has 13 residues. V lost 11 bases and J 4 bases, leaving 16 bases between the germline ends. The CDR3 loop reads CAGQDTWADTQYF. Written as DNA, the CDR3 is TGTGCCGGTCAGGATACGTGGGCAGATACGCAGTATTTT.

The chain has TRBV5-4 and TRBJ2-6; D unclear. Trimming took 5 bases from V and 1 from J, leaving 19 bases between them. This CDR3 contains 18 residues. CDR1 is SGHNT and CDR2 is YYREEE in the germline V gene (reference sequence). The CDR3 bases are TGTGCCAGCAGTGTTGCCGTCCGACTCCCTTCTGGGGCCAACGTCCTGACTTTC. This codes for CASSVAVRLPSGANVLTF.

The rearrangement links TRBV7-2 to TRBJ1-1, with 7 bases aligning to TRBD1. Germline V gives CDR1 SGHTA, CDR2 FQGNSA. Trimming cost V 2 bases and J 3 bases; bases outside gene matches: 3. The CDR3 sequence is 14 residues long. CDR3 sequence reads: CASSLRGTDTEAFF. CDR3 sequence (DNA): TGTGCCAGCAGCTTACGCGGGACAGACACTGAAGCTTTCTTT. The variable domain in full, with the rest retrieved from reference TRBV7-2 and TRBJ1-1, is GAGVSQSPSNKVTEKGKDVELRCDPISGHTALYWYRQSLGQGLEFLIYFQGNSAPDKSGLPSDRFSAERTGGSVSTLTIQRTQQEDSAVYLCASSLRGTDTEAFFGQGTRLTVV.

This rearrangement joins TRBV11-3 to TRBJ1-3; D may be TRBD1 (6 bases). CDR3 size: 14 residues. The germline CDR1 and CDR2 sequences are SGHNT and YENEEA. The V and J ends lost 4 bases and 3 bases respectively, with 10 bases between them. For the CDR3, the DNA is TGTGCCAGCAGCTACCCAGGGGTTGGAAACACCATATATTTT. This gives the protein CASSYPGVGNTIYF. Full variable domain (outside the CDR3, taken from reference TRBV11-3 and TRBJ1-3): EAGVVQSPRYKIIEKKQPVAFWCNPISGHNTLYWYLQNLGQGPELLIRYENEEAVDDSQLPKDRFSAERLKGVDSTLKIQPAELGDSAVYLCASSYPGVGNTIYFGEGSWLTVV.

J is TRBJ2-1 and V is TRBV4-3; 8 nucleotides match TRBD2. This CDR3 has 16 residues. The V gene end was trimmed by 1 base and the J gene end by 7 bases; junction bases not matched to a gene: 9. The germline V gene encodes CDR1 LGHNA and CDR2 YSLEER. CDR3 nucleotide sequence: TGCGCCAGCAGCCAAGGGAGCGGGAGAATTTCAAATGAGCAGTTCTTC. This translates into CASSQGSGRISNEQFF.

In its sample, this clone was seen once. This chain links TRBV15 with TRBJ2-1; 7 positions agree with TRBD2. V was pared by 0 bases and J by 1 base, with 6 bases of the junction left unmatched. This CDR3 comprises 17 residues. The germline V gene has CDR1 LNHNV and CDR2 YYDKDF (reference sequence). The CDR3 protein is CATSRDAAGESYNEQFF. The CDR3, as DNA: TGTGCCACCAGCAGAGATGCGGCGGGGGAATCCTACAATGAGCAGTTCTTC. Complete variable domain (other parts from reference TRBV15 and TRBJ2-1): DAMVIQNPRYQVTQFGKPVTLSCSQTLNHNVMYWYQQKSSQAPKLLFHYYDKDFNNEADTPDNFQSRRPNTSFCFLDIRSPGLGDTAMYLCATSRDAAGESYNEQFFGPGTRLTVL.

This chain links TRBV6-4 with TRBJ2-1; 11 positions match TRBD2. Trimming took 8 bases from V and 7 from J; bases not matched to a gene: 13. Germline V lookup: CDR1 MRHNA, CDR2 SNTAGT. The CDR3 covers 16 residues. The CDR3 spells CASLTIRLAGRNEQFF. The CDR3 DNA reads TGTGCCAGCCTAACCATTCGACTAGCGGGACGGAATGAGCAGTTCTTC.

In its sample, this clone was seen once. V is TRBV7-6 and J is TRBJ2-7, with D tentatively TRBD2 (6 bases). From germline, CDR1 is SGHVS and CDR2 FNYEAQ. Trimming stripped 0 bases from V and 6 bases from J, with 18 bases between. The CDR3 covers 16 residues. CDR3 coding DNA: TGTGCCAGCAGCTTAGCGCTGGAGGGGTTTGTATCCGAGCAGTACTTC. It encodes CASSLALEGFVSEQYF.

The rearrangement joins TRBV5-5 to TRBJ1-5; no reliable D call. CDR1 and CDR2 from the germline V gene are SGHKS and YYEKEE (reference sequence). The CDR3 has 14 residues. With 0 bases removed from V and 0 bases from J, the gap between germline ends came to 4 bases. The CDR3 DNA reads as TGTGCCAGCAGCTTGGATCATAGCAATCAGCCCCAGCATTTT. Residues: CASSLDHSNQPQHF.

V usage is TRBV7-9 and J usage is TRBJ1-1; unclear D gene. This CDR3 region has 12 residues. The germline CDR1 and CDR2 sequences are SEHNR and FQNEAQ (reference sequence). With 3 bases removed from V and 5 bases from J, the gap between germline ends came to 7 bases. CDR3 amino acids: CASSFGVTEAFF. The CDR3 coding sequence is TGTGCCAGCAGCTTCGGGGTTACTGAAGCTTTCTTT. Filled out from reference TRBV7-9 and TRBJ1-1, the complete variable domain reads DTGVSQNPRHKITKRGQNVTFRCDPISEHNRLYWYRQTLGQGPEFLTYFQNEAQLEKSRLLSDRFSAERPKGSFSTLEIQRTEQGDSAMYLCASSFGVTEAFFGQGTRLTVV.

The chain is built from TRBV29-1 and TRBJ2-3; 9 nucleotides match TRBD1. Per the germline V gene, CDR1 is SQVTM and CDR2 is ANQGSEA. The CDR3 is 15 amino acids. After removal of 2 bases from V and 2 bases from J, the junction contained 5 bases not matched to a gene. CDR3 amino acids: CSVERTGDITDTQYF. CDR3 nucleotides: TGCAGCGTTGAACGGACAGGGGATATCACAGATACGCAGTATTTT.

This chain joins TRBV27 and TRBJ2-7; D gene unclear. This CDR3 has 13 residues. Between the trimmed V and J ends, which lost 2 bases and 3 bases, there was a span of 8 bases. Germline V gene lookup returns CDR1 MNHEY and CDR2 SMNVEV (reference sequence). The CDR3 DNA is TGTGCCAGCAGTTTAGGAGCCGGCTACGAGCAGTACTTC. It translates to CASSLGAGYEQYF.

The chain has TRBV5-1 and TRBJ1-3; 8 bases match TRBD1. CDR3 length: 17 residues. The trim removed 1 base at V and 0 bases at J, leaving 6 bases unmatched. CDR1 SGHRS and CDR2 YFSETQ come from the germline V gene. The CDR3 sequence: CASSLNRQGASGNTIYF. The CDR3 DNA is TGCGCCAGCAGCTTGAATCGGCAGGGGGCCTCTGGAAACACCATATATTTT.

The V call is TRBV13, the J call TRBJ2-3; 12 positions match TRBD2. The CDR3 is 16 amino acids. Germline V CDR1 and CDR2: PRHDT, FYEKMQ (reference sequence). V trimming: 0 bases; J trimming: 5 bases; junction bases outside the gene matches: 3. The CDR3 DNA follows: TGTGCCAGCAGCTTAGGTGGACTAGCGGGACGAGATACGCAGTATTTT. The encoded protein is CASSLGGLAGRDTQYF.

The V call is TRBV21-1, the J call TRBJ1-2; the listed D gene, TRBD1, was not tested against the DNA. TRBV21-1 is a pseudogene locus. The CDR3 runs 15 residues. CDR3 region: CASSKNWQGEYGYTF. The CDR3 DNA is TGTGCCAGCAGTAAAAACTGGCAGGGGGAATATGGCTACACCTTC.

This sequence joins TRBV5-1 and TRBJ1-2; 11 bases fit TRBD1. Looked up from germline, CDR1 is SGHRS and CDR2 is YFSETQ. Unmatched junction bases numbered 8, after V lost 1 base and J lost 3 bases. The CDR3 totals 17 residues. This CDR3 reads CASSLRTPGQGDYGYTF. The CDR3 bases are TGCGCCAGCAGCTTGCGGACACCGGGACAGGGGGACTATGGCTACACCTTC.

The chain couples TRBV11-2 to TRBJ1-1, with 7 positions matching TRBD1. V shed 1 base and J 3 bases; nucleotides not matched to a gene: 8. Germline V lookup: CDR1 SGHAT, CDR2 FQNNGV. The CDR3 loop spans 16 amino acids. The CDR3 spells CASSLGVRQGYTEAFF. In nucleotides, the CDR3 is TGTGCCAGCAGCTTAGGAGTAAGACAGGGATACACTGAAGCTTTCTTT.

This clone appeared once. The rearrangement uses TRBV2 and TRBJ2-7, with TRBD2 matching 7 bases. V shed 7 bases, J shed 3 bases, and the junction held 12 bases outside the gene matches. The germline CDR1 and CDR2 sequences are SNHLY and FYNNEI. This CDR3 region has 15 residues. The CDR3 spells CASNPEGGSYYEQYF. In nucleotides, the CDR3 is TGTGCCAGCAACCCGGAGGGAGGGAGCTACTACGAGCAGTACTTC.

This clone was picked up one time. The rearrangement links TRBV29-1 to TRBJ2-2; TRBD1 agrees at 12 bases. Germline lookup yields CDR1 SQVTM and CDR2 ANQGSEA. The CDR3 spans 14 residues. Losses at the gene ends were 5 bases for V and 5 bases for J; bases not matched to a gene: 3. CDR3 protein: CSVMGQGATGELFF. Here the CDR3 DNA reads TGCAGCGTTATGGGACAGGGGGCAACCGGGGAGCTGTTTTTT.

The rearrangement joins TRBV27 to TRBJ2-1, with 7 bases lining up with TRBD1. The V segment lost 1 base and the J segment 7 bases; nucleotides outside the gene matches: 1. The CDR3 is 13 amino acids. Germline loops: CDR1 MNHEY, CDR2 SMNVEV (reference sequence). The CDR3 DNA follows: TGTGCCAGCAGTTTATTACAGGGGAATGAGCAGTTCTTC. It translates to CASSLLQGNEQFF.